This T cell receptor (beta chain) emerged from a study of early T cells in non-severe SARS-CoV-2 infection. Across the study: Chains from this unsorted whole-blood bulk RNA could not be paired.

Attachment of unique molecular identifiers was made to individual cDNA molecules. TCRdb ran MiXCR on the 5' RACE reads and lists one entry per CDR3 protein. This table has tens of thousands of distinct CDR3 sequences, about 6.4% appearing once. Study-wide findings and caveats: There was a bias toward anti-spike CD8 responses in VDJdb matching, which missed private and CD4 specificities.

This clonotype was observed at least ten times. Antigen: not known. The CDR3 is made up of 13 amino acids. Trimming pared 3 bases from V and 1 base from J, leaving 7 bases between. From germline, CDR1 is SGHRS and CDR2 YFSETQ. The chain uses TRBV5-1 and TRBJ1-1; D unresolved. This sample comprised whole blood, obtained at baseline. This sequence was found in an adult who was a healthcare worker with PCR-confirmed SARS-CoV-2 infection or an uninfected control (not recorded which). The CDR3 DNA follows: TGCGCCAGCAGCTGGGGAACGAACACTGAAGCTTTCTTT. This codes for CASSWGTNTEAFF.